The entry below describes one T cell receptor beta chain. What it binds is not known. These data belong to a study of T cells in localized non-small cell lung cancer. Study-level results: Uninvolved nearby lung showed the greatest T cell clonality, exceeding that found in tumor. Researchers found a median around 50 of the top 100 tumor clones in adjacent lung. The study sequenced only one region of the tumor. As a result, intratumor heterogeneity could not be excluded and remains possible. The study linked higher blood T cell density to longer overall survival.

The CDR3 length is 16 residues. Germline assignment: CDR1 MNHEY and CDR2 SVGAGI. V lost 0 bases and J 0 bases, leaving 12 bases between the germline ends. The protocol was immunoSEQ multiplex PCR, while the TCRdb copy is restricted to in-frame clones and leaves out a portion. The table includes some 10,000 clones, roughly nine tenths detected once. The chain carries TRBV6-5 and TRBJ2-7; D possibly corresponds to TRBD1 (6 bases). The TCR sequence derives from a male donor at least 60 years old with stage III lung adenocarcinoma. This sample comprised peripheral blood, obtained before any cancer treatment. Here the CDR3 reads CASSYSTGQSSYEQYF. CDR3 DNA sequence: TGTGCCAGCAGTTACTCGACAGGCCAAAGCTCCTACGAGCAGTACTTC.